This T cell receptor beta chain appears in the sequencing data of a study of HIV-infected children after antiretroviral therapy interruption. Treatment described: PENTA 11 planned treatment interruption arm or continuous ART arm. Germline assignment: CDR1 SNHLY and CDR2 FYNNEI. Trimming removed 3 bases from V and 6 bases from J, with 13 bases in between. This CDR3 has 14 residues. A 3' RACE protocol on RNA, with unique molecular identifiers, produced the TCR library. TCRdb reprocessed the 3' RACE reads via MiXCR and lists one record per CDR3 protein. This table holds about 89,000 distinct CDR3 sequences, roughly 6.4% found once. This clonotype was seen ten or more times.

V is TRBV2 and J is TRBJ2-3; a weak D match, TRBD2 (7 bases). The sequence came from a pool of human donors with HIV. The material sequenced was CD45RA+ CD4+ T cells from PBMCs, pooled from several time points, taken from a donor given antiretroviral therapy, either interrupted or continuous. Subset denoted: naive CD4+ CD45RA+ CD45RO- T cells. The CDR3 DNA reads as TGTGCCAGCAGTGAGGAGGGGGGGCCTGATACGCAGTATTTT. It is translated as CASSEEGGPDTQYF.